This TCR beta chain was observed in a study of human T cells and chemical hapten exposure. Separate cDNA molecules received unique molecular identifiers, which the library attached to them. One entry per CDR3 protein, called by TCRdb with MiXCR from the RACE reads. Of tens of thousands of distinct CDR3 sequences listed, 30% to 35% are singletons. Indicated time point: patch test 1, 2 weeks after DPC sensitization. The treatment denotes: therapeutic diphenylcyclopropenone sensitization with weekly scalp DPC. The study drew its donors from alopecia patients who were 18 to 70 years old and suitable for DPC. Total RNA came from unfractionated whole blood. The CDR3 has 15 residues. Germline assignment: CDR1 SEHNR and CDR2 FQNEAQ (reference sequence). The junction had 5 bases not matched to a gene; V was cut back by 1 base and J by 5 bases.

Specimen: whole blood, collected in connection with sensitization to the hapten diphenylcyclopropenone (DPC). This TCR came from a middle-aged man with alopecia areata. Some clones in this sample may be carry-over from other donors' samples. The genes are TRBV7-9 and TRBJ2-5; 9 bases align to TRBD2. CDR3 protein: CASSLGTSDAETQYF. The CDR3 coding sequence is TGTGCCAGCAGCTTAGGGACTAGCGACGCCGAGACCCAGTACTTC.